These 17 T cell receptor gamma chains originate from one sample sequenced in a study of gamma delta lymphoproliferative disorders and STAT genes. PBMCs from patients and controls supplied the genomic DNA for sequencing. TCRdb re-analyzed the multiplex PCR reads via CATT. This sample has around 5,000 gamma-chain clones, with over 7.5% found just once. Sequencing was carried out using blood. These receptor sequences come from a human donor in good health.

Judged by abundance, this clone is medium-sized (0.01 to 0.1%). Other DNA sequences of this sample code for an identical CDR3. For the CDR3, the DNA is TGTGCCACCTGGGATGGGCCCTATTATTATAAGAAACTCTTT. This encodes CATWDGPYYYKKLF. This chain joins TRGV4 and TRGJ1 or TRGJ2. TCRdb leaves out the J gene; it was filled in here by matching the DNA to germline. The CDR3 extends over 14 amino acids. The V gene's germline CDR1 is EGSTGY and CDR2 YDSYTSSV. After removal of 0 bases from V and 2 bases from J, the junction contained 4 bases not matched to a gene.

By share, this clone ranks as medium-sized. The genes are TRGV10 and TRGJP1. TCRdb offers no J gene call, so here the DNA was matched to germline to obtain one. TRGV10 falls under the ORF class, with uncertain function. The CDR3 sequence is 14 residues long. Germline trimming cut 8 bases from V and 5 bases from J; bases unmatched to any gene: 9. CDR3 nucleotide sequence: TGTGCTGCGTGGGATTGGTGTACTGGTTGGTTCAAGATATTT. Its translation: CAAWDWCTGWFKIF.

By sample share, this clone is medium-sized (0.01 to 0.1%). J is TRGJ1 or TRGJ2 and V is TRGV8. Germline matching of the DNA provided the J gene here, since TCRdb leaves it blank. The CDR3 contains 16 residues. Per germline, CDR1 VENAVY and CDR2 YDSYNSRV. The junction had 13 bases not matched to a gene; V was cut back by 4 bases and J by 1 base. This CDR3 is CATWEGPRSNYYKKLF. Written as DNA, the CDR3 is TGTGCCACCTGGGAAGGTCCCCGGTCAAATTATTATAAGAAACTCTTT.

By its share, this clone is medium-sized. The rearrangement joins TRGV8 to TRGJ1 or TRGJ2. As TCRdb names no J gene, one was assigned here on the basis of a DNA match to germline. Germline assignment: CDR1 VENAVY and CDR2 YDSYNSRV. With V trimmed by 4 bases and J by 5 bases, 5 bases remained unmatched. This CDR3 contains 12 residues. This CDR3 is CATWDLNYKKLF. The CDR3 DNA reads as TGTGCCACCTGGGACCTTAATTATAAGAAACTCTTT.

This clone is medium-sized by share. The CDR3 reads CATRNRKKKLF. The CDR3 DNA reads TGTGCCACCCGGAATAGGAAAAAGAAACTCTTT. The rearrangement links TRGV4 to TRGJ1 or TRGJ2. TCRdb lists no J gene, so it was determined here by aligning the DNA to germline. Germline V gene sequence: CDR1 EGSTGY, CDR2 YDSYTSSV. Germline trimming cut 9 bases from V and 10 bases from J; bases unmatched to any gene: 12. The CDR3 spans 11 residues.

This clone is termed medium-sized. This chain links TRGV2 with TRGJP2. The J gene was not available in TCRdb and was assigned here by matching the DNA to germline segments. The CDR3 runs to 15 residues. CDR1 EGSNGY and CDR2 YDSYNSKV come from the germline V gene. After removal of 0 bases from V and 7 bases from J, the junction contained 8 bases not matched to a gene. The CDR3 DNA reads TGTGCCACCTGGGACGGGTGGAGGGTTGATTGGATCAAGACGTTT. It encodes CATWDGWRVDWIKTF.

This clone showed up many times. CDR3 coding DNA: TGTGCCACCTGGAATCATAGTAGTGATTGGATCAAGACGTTT. Its protein is CATWNHSSDWIKTF. The rearrangement uses TRGV2 and TRGJP2. The J gene, absent from TCRdb, was called here by matching the DNA to germline. J was trimmed by 0 bases and V by 6 bases; bases with no gene match: 4. The CDR3 contains 14 residues. Per germline, CDR1 EGSNGY and CDR2 YDSYNSKV.

This clone rates as medium-sized. The V call is TRGV2, the J call TRGJ1 or TRGJ2. TCRdb supplies no J gene; here it was assigned by aligning the nucleotide sequence to germline. The junction had 8 bases not matched to a gene; V was cut back by 0 bases and J by 3 bases. From germline, CDR1 is EGSNGY and CDR2 YDSYNSKV. This CDR3 has 15 residues. The CDR3 DNA reads as TGTGCCACCTGGGACGGGCCGTTTGGTTATTATAAGAAACTCTTT. Amino acid sequence: CATWDGPFGYYKKLF.

By sample fraction, this clone is medium-sized. The rearrangement uses TRGV2 and TRGJ1 or TRGJ2. Matching the DNA to germline supplied the J gene, which TCRdb does not give. J lost 3 bases, V lost 0 bases, and 5 bases had no gene match. The CDR3 has 14 amino acids. The germline CDR1 and CDR2 sequences are EGSNGY and YDSYNSKV. Here the CDR3 reads CATWDGETYYKKLF. The CDR3 DNA reads TGTGCCACCTGGGACGGGGAGACTTATTATAAGAAACTCTTT.

The chain employs TRGV2 and TRGJP2. TCRdb carries no J gene annotation; the J gene was assigned here by matching the DNA with germline. The length of the CDR3 is 12 residues. Trimming at V came to 12 bases and at J to 6 bases, leaving 10 bases not matched to a gene. Per the germline V gene, CDR1 is EGSNGY and CDR2 is YDSYNSKV. CDR3 sequence: CAPSEGDWIKTF. DNA for the CDR3: TGTGCCCCCTCAGAGGGTGATTGGATCAAGACGTTT.

This clone is deemed medium-sized. It is unclear where the CDR3 begins or ends on the DNA, so no DNA is shown, and the CDR3 is as TCRdb lists it. No J gene was assigned, while the V gene was called as TRGV11. TRGV11 is reported as an ORF; its role is uncertain. Counting both end residues, the CDR3 totals 18 amino acids. The CDR3 sequence: CTTVPAGLAHPNYYKKLF.

This clone qualifies as medium-sized (0.01 to 0.1%). J is TRGJP1 and V is TRGV8. TCRdb leaves out the J gene; it was filled in here by matching the DNA to germline. CDR3 length: 17 residues. CDR1 is VENAVY, CDR2 YDSYNSRV, per germline. The V gene end was trimmed by 2 bases and the J gene end by 0 bases; junction bases not matched to a gene: 9. As DNA, the CDR3 is TGTGCCACCTGGGATACTCGTCTGAATACCACTGGTTGGTTCAAGATATTT. This encodes CATWDTRLNTTGWFKIF.

This clone is medium-sized within its sample. The chain carries TRGV2 and TRGJP2. Assignment of the J gene here rests on matching the DNA to germline, because TCRdb gives none. The V gene's germline CDR1 is EGSNGY and CDR2 YDSYNSKV. J was trimmed by 10 bases and V by 2 bases; bases with no gene match: 4. This CDR3 comprises 12 residues. The CDR3 reads CATWDEFWIKTF. The CDR3 nucleotides are TGTGCCACCTGGGACGAATTTTGGATCAAGACGTTT.

The CDR3 region has the DNA TGTGCCATCTGCCGTCATAAGAAACTCTTT. It translates to CAICRHKKLF. This sequence joins TRGV2 and TRGJ1 or TRGJ2. Because TCRdb records no J gene, it was assigned here through a match of the DNA to germline. The germline gives CDR1 EGSNGY, CDR2 YDSYNSKV. Trimming cost V 11 bases and J 8 bases; bases outside gene matches: 9. CDR3 length: 10 residues.

By share, this clone ranks as large. The sample carries other DNA sequences with the same CDR3. The CDR3 sequence: CAAWDDYYKKLF. The CDR3 coding sequence is TGTGCTGCGTGGGACGATTATTATAAGAAACTCTTT. The chain carries TRGV10 and TRGJ1 or TRGJ2. Here the J gene was assigned by germline matching of the DNA, as TCRdb has none. TRGV10 is filed as an ORF, its function uncertain. With 8 bases clipped from V and 2 bases from J, the junction kept 4 bases outside the gene matches. The CDR3 is made up of 12 amino acids.

This clone is medium-sized (0.01 to 0.1%). V is TRGV8 and J is TRGJP2. TCRdb leaves out the J gene; it was filled in here by matching the DNA to germline. The CDR3 has 16 residues. V dropped 0 bases and J dropped 5; count of bases not matched to a gene: 9. CDR1 VENAVY and CDR2 YDSYNSRV come from the germline V gene. This CDR3 is CATWDRRYGSDWIKTF. CDR3 nucleotides: TGTGCCACCTGGGATAGGCGATACGGAAGTGATTGGATCAAGACGTTT.

The chain uses TRGV10 and TRGJP1. As TCRdb names no J gene, one was assigned here on the basis of a DNA match to germline. TRGV10 is an ORF, with its function uncertain. The J segment lost 5 bases and the V segment lost 12 bases, leaving 7 bases of the junction unmatched. This CDR3 spans 12 amino acids. As DNA, the CDR3 is TGTGCTGCCCCTCAGACTGGTTGGTTCAAGATATTT. Protein sequence: CAAPQTGWFKIF.